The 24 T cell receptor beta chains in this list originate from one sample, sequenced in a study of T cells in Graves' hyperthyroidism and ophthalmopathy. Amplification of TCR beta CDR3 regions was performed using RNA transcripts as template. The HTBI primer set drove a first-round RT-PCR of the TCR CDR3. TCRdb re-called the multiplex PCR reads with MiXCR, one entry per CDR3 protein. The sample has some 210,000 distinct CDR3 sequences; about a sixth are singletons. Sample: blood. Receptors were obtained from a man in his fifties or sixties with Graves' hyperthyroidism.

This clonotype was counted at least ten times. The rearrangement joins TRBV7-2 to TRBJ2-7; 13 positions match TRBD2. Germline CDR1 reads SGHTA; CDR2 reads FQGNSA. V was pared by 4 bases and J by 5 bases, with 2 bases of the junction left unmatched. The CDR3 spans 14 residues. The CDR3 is CASSSGLAGDEQYF. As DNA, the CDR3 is TGTGCCAGCAGCTCCGGACTAGCGGGAGACGAGCAGTACTTC.

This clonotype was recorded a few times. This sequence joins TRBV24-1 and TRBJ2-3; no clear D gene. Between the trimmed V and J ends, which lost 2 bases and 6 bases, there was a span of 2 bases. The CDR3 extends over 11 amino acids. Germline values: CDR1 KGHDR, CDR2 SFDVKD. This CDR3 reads CATSDWDTQYF. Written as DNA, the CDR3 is TGTGCCACCAGTGATTGGGATACGCAGTATTTT.

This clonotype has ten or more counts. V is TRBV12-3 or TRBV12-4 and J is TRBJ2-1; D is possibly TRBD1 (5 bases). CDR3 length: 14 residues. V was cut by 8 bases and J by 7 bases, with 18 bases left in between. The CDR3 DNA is TGTGCCAGCGGCCCTGGGCAGGGCAAGAATGAGCAGTTCTTC. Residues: CASGPGQGKNEQFF.

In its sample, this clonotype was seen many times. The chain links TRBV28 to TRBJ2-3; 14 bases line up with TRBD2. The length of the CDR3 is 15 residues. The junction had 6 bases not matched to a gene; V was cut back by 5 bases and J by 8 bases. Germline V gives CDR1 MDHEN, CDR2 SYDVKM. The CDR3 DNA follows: TGTGCCAGCAGTCTAGGGACTAGCGGGAGTGCTACGCAGTATTTT. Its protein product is CASSLGTSGSATQYF.

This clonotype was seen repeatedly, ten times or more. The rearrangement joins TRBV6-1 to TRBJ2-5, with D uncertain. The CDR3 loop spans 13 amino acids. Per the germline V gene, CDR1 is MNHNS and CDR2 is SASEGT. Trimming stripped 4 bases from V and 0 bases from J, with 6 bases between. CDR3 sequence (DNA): TGTGCCAGCAGTGGCCGGTACCAAGAGACCCAGTACTTC. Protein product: CASSGRYQETQYF.

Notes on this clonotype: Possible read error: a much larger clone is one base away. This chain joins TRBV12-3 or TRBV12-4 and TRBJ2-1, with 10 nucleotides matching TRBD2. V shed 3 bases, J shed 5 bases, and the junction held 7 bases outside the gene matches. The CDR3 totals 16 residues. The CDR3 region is CASSFSTSGPNNEQFF. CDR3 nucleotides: TGTGCCAGCAGTTTCTCGACTAGCGGGCCTAACAATGAGCAGTTCTTC.

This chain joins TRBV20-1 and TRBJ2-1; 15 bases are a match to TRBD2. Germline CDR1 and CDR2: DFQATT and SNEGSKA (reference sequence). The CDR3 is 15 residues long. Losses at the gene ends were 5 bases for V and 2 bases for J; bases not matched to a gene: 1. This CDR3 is CSARTSGRAYNEQFF. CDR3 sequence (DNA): TGCAGTGCTCGGACTAGCGGGAGGGCCTACAATGAGCAGTTCTTC.

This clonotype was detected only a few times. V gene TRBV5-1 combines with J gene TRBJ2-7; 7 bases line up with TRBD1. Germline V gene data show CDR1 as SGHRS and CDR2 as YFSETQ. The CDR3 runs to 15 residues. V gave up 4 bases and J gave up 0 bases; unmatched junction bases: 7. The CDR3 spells CASSPTGANSYEQYF. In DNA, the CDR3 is TGCGCCAGCAGCCCAACAGGGGCCAACTCCTACGAGCAGTACTTC.

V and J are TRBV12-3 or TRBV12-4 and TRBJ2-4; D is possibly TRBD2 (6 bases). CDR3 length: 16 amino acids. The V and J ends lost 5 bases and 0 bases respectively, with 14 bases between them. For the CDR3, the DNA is TGTGCCAGCAGTCCCGGGACTTCAATAGCCAAAAACATTCAGTACTTC. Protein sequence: CASSPGTSIAKNIQYF.

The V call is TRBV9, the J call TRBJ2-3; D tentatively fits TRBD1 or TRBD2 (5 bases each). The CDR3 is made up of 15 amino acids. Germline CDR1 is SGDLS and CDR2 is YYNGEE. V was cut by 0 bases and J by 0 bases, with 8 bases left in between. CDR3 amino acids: CASSVEGRSTDTQYF. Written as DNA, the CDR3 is TGTGCCAGCAGCGTAGAGGGACGTAGCACAGATACGCAGTATTTT.

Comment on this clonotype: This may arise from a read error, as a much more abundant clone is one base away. The CDR3: CASSRGGNPNEQFF. In DNA form, the CDR3 reads TGTGCCAGCAGTAGAGGCGGGAATCCCAATGAGCAGTTCTTC. The chain recombines TRBV28 with TRBJ2-1; D perhaps matches TRBD2 (6 bases). V was shortened by 5 bases and J by 6 bases, with 14 bases between the two germline ends. The CDR3 contains 14 residues. In germline, CDR1 is MDHEN, CDR2 SYDVKM.

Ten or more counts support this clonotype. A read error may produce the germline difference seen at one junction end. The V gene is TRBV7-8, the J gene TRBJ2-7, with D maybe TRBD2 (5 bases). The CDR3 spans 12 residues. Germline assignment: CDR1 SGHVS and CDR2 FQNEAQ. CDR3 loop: CANSLGGYEQYF. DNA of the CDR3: TGTGCCAACAGCTTAGGAGGTTACGAGCAGTACTTC.

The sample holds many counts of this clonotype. The CDR3 sequence: CASSLLAGVGETQYF. The CDR3 DNA reads TGTGCCAGCAGTCTACTAGCGGGAGTTGGGGAGACCCAGTACTTC. The chain recombines TRBV2 with TRBJ2-5; 11 positions agree with TRBD2. The germline V gene encodes CDR1 SNHLY and CDR2 FYNNEI. The CDR3 extends over 15 amino acids. The ends lost 5 bases at V and 5 bases at J; junction bases unmatched: 7.

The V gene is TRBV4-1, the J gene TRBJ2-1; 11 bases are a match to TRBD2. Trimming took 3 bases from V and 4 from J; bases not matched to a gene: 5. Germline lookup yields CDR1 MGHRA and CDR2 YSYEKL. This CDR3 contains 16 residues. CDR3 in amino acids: CASSQTGLAVYNEQFF. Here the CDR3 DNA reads TGCGCCAGCAGCCAGACGGGACTAGCGGTATACAATGAGCAGTTCTTC.

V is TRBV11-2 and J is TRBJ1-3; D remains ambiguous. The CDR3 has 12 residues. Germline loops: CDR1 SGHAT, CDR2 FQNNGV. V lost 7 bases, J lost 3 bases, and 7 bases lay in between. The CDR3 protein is CASMGNGNTIYF. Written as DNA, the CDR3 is TGTGCCAGCATGGGTAATGGAAACACCATATATTTT.

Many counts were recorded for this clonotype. CDR3 sequence (DNA): TGTGCCAGCAGTTTACCCGTAACGGTTGACACTGAAGCTTTCTTT. It codes for CASSLPVTVDTEAFF. The V and J genes are TRBV28 and TRBJ1-1, with D unclear. The germline V gene has CDR1 MDHEN and CDR2 SYDVKM. V was pared by 2 bases and J by 3 bases, with 13 bases between. The CDR3 spans 15 residues.

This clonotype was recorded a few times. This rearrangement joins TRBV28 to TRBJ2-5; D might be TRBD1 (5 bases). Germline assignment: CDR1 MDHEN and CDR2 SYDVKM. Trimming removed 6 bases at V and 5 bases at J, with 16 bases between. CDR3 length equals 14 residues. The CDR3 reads CASRSQGTLETQYF. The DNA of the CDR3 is TGTGCCAGCAGATCTCAGGGAACGTTGGAGACCCAGTACTTC.

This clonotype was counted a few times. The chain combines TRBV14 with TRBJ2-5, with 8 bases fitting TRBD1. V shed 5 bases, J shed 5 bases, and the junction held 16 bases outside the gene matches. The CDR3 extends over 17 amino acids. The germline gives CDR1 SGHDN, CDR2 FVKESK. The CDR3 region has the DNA TGTGCCAGCAGCGTCGGGACAGGCCTAAACGTTATTGAGACCCAGTACTTC. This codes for CASSVGTGLNVIETQYF.

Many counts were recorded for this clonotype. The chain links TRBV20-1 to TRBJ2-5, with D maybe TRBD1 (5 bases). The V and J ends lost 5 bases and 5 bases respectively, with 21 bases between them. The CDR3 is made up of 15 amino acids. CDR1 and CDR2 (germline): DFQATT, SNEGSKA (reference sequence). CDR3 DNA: TGCAGTGCTCCCCCCGGTATAGGGGAAGGTGAGACCCAGTACTTC. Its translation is CSAPPGIGEGETQYF.

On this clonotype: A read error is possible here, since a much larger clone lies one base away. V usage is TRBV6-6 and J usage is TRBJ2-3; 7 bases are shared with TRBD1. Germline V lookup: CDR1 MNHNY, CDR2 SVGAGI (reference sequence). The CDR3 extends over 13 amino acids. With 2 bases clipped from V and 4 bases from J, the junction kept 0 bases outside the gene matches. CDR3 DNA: TGTGCCAGCAGTTACAGGGGGCCAGATACGCAGTATTTT. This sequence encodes CASSYRGPDTQYF.

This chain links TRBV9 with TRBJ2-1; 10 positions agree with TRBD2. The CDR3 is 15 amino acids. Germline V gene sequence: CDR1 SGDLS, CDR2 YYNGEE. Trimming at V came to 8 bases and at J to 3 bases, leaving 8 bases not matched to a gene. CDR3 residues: CASRDTSGIYNEQFF. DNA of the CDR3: TGTGCCAGTCGGGATACTAGCGGGATCTACAATGAGCAGTTCTTC.

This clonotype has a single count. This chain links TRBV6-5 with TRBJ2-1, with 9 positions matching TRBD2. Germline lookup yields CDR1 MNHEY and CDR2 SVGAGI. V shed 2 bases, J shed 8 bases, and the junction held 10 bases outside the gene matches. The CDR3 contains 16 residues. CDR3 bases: TGTGCCAGCAGTTACATGGCGGGAGGGCCGCCGGATGAGCAGTTCTTC. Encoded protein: CASSYMAGGPPDEQFF.

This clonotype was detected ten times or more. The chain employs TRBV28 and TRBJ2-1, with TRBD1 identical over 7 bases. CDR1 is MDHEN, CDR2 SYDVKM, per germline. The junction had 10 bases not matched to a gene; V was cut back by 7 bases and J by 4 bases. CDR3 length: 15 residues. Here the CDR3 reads CASNVDREVYNEQFF. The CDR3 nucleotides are TGTGCCAGCAACGTCGACAGGGAAGTGTACAATGAGCAGTTCTTC.

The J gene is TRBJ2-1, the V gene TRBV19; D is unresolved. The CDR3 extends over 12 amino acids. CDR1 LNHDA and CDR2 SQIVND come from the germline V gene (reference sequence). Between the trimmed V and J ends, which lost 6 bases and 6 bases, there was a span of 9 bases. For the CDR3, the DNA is TGTGCCAGTAGCGGAATGCGCAATGAGCAGTTCTTC. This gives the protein CASSGMRNEQFF.